These 18 T cell receptor beta chains originate from one sample sequenced in a study of cytomegalovirus exposure and HLA in healthy donors. The PCR ran on 60 Vbeta and 13 Jbeta primers. Produced via immunoSEQ multiplex PCR; TCRdb's table is partial and in-frame only. The table records about 160,000 clones, 82% of them present only once. Sample: PBMCs. Receptors originate from a girl aged 2 to 9 in good health and CMV-seropositive.

This sequence joins TRBV30 and TRBJ2-1; 8 bases align to TRBD2. The junction had 7 bases not matched to a gene; V was cut back by 4 bases and J by 2 bases. The germline gives CDR1 GTSNPN, CDR2 SVGIG (reference sequence). The CDR3 sequence is 15 residues long. The CDR3 reads CAWNWAGGPYNEQFF. The CDR3 DNA reads as TGTGCCTGGAATTGGGCGGGAGGTCCCTACAATGAGCAGTTCTTC.

The chain combines TRBV7-9 with TRBJ2-5; no firm D call. Germline V gives CDR1 SEHNR, CDR2 FQNEAQ (reference sequence). V gave up 5 bases and J gave up 5 bases, with 12 bases separating them. This CDR3 spans 13 amino acids. CDR3 loop: CASSLTGSETQYF. In nucleotides, the CDR3 is TGTGCCAGCAGCCTGACGGGTTCCGAGACCCAGTACTTC. The full variable domain, in which reference TRBV7-9 and TRBJ2-5 provide the parts outside the CDR3, is DTGVSQNPRHKITKRGQNVTFRCDPISEHNRLYWYRQTLGQGPEFLTYFQNEAQLEKSRLLSDRFSAERPKGSFSTLEIQRTEQGDSAMYLCASSLTGSETQYFGPGTRLLVL.

The DNA for the CDR3 is TGTGCCAGCACTGGGGGGGTTACAGGCAATCAGCCCCAGCATTTT. This encodes CASTGGVTGNQPQHF. The rearrangement links TRBV28 to TRBJ1-5; a possible D gene is TRBD1 (5 bases). With 7 bases removed from V and 2 bases from J, the gap between germline ends came to 15 bases. Germline CDR1 is MDHEN and CDR2 is SYDVKM. The CDR3 has 15 residues.

This clone was recorded a few times. The V and J genes are TRBV19 and TRBJ1-5; D is unresolved. In germline, CDR1 is LNHDA, CDR2 SQIVND (reference sequence). With 5 bases removed from V and 6 bases from J, the gap between germline ends came to 17 bases. This CDR3 region has 15 residues. The CDR3: CASSSGPGVGQPQHF. The CDR3 region has the DNA TGTGCCAGTAGTTCAGGACCGGGAGTGGGTCAGCCCCAGCATTTT.

The chain combines TRBV7-2 with TRBJ2-5; 10 bases map to TRBD2. The V gene end was trimmed by 7 bases and the J gene end by 1 base; junction bases not matched to a gene: 9. The CDR3 totals 16 residues. Germline CDR1 SGHTA, CDR2 FQGNSA. The CDR3 DNA reads as TGTGCCAGCACCTTTCGGGCTAGCGGGGGCCAAGAGACCCAGTACTTC. This translates into CASTFRASGGQETQYF. The variable domain in full, with the rest retrieved from reference TRBV7-2 and TRBJ2-5, is GAGVSQSPSNKVTEKGKDVELRCDPISGHTALYWYRQSLGQGLEFLIYFQGNSAPDKSGLPSDRFSAERTGGSVSTLTIQRTQQEDSAVYLCASTFRASGGQETQYFGPGTRLLVL.

The chain carries TRBV30 and TRBJ2-7, with D uncertain. Looked up from germline, CDR1 is GTSNPN and CDR2 is SVGIG (reference sequence). V dropped 3 bases and J dropped 2 bases, with 8 bases sitting between them. The CDR3 runs to 12 residues. CDR3 amino acids: CAWRSSPYEQYF. CDR3 DNA: TGTGCCTGGAGATCAAGCCCCTACGAGCAGTACTTC.

This clone was detected only once. The genes are TRBV30 and TRBJ1-4; D unclear. V was clipped by 3 bases and J by 8 bases, with 7 bases between them. This CDR3 contains 11 residues. Germline assignment: CDR1 GTSNPN and CDR2 SVGIG (reference sequence). In DNA, the CDR3 is TGTGCCTGGAGCCGAGCAGAAAAACTGTTTTTT. The encoded protein is CAWSRAEKLFF.

CDR3: CAWSGTRLAGEYIAYNEQFF. DNA for the CDR3: TGTGCCTGGAGTGGGACTCGACTAGCGGGAGAGTACATAGCCTACAATGAGCAGTTCTTC. The rearrangement links TRBV30 to TRBJ2-1; TRBD2 aligns across 12 bases. The CDR3 length is 20 residues. The ends lost 1 base at V and 2 bases at J; junction bases unmatched: 15. From germline, CDR1 is GTSNPN and CDR2 SVGIG (reference sequence).

The chain combines TRBV10-2 with TRBJ2-3; D unclear. CDR1 is WSHSY, CDR2 SAAADI, per germline. This CDR3 is 11 amino acids long. Deletions cut 5 bases from V and 2 bases from J, with 2 bases between. CDR3 sequence: CASSLTDTQYF. CDR3 DNA sequence: TGCGCCAGCAGTCTCACAGATACGCAGTATTTT.

The chain joins TRBV9 to TRBJ2-3, with D uncertain. Trimming left V 4 bases short and J 4 bases short, with 13 bases between. This CDR3 comprises 14 residues. Germline lookup yields CDR1 SGDLS and CDR2 YYNGEE. The CDR3 spells CASSPRPVADTQYF. The CDR3 DNA reads TGTGCCAGCAGCCCTAGACCTGTGGCAGATACGCAGTATTTT. Together with reference TRBV9 and TRBJ2-3, the CDR3 gives the full variable domain: DSGVTQTPKHLITATGQRVTLRCSPRSGDLSVYWYQQSLDQGLQFLIQYYNGEERAKGNILERFSAQQFPDLHSELNLSSLELGDSALYFCASSPRPVADTQYFGPGTRLTVL.

The chain couples TRBV27 to TRBJ2-7, with D uncertain. V was clipped by 6 bases and J by 2 bases, with 11 bases between them. Germline V gene data show CDR1 as MNHEY and CDR2 as SMNVEV (reference sequence). This CDR3 region has 13 residues. The chain's CDR3 is CASRPGGTYEQYF. The CDR3 DNA sequence: TGTGCCAGCAGACCCGGCGGAACCTACGAGCAGTACTTC.

This clone was seen only once. The chain is built from TRBV7-9 and TRBJ1-2, with D perhaps matching TRBD1 (6 bases). This CDR3 has 15 amino acids. Trimming took off 5 bases at V and 3 bases at J, with 16 bases between the two ends. The germline gives CDR1 SEHNR, CDR2 FQNEAQ (reference sequence). The CDR3 sequence: CASSPGAGYDYGYTF. The CDR3 DNA reads as TGTGCCAGCAGCCCAGGGGCAGGGTATGACTATGGCTACACCTTC.

V is TRBV9 and J is TRBJ1-4; 7 nucleotides line up with TRBD1. The CDR3 loop spans 15 amino acids. Germline-derived CDR1 and CDR2 are SGDLS and YYNGEE. The V and J ends lost 2 bases and 3 bases, in that order; junction bases with no gene match: 4. The DNA of the CDR3 is TGTGCCAGCAGCGTCTCAGGGGGAGCTAATGAAAAACTGTTTTTT. This codes for CASSVSGGANEKLFF.

The rearrangement joins TRBV5-4 to TRBJ2-2; D is unresolved. Germline values: CDR1 SGHNT, CDR2 YYREEE (reference sequence). The CDR3 is made up of 14 amino acids. The germline V and J ends were trimmed by 1 base and 4 bases, with 8 bases remaining between them. The CDR3 sequence: CASSLYGSTGELFF. The DNA for the CDR3 is TGTGCCAGCAGCTTGTATGGTAGCACCGGGGAGCTGTTTTTT. The variable domain in full, with the rest retrieved from reference TRBV5-4 and TRBJ2-2, is ETGVTQSPTHLIKTRGQQVTLRCSSQSGHNTVSWYQQALGQGPQFIFQYYREEENGRGNFPPRFSGLQFPNYSSELNVNALELDDSALYLCASSLYGSTGELFFGEGSRLTVL.

This clone was picked up one time. The V gene is TRBV4-1, the J gene TRBJ1-5; D possibly corresponds to TRBD1 (6 bases). Germline values: CDR1 MGHRA, CDR2 YSYEKL. Trimming shortened V by 4 bases and J by 0 bases, and 16 bases separated the two germline ends. The CDR3 is 17 residues long. CDR3 sequence: CASSPTGLGDSNQPQHF. CDR3 coding DNA: TGCGCCAGCAGCCCGACAGGACTCGGGGATAGCAATCAGCCCCAGCATTTT.

The V gene is TRBV7-2, the J gene TRBJ2-7, with 11 bases lining up with TRBD2. Trimming removed 5 bases from V and 5 bases from J; junction bases left unmatched: 8. Germline V gene sequence: CDR1 SGHTA, CDR2 FQGNSA. The CDR3 is made up of 15 amino acids. CDR3 protein: CASSLLAGGVHEQYF. The CDR3 DNA reads as TGTGCCAGCAGCCTCTTAGCGGGAGGGGTCCACGAGCAGTACTTC.

This clone appeared once. The rearrangement joins TRBV6-1 to TRBJ2-3; perhaps TRBD2 as D (6 bases). CDR1 and CDR2 (germline): MNHNS, SASEGT. The CDR3 totals 14 residues. The V gene lost 10 bases and the J gene lost 2 bases, with 16 bases spanning the gap. The DNA for the CDR3 is TGTGCCACGTCCGTCGAGCGGGCCACAGATACGCAGTATTTT. Translating it yields CATSVERATDTQYF.

V and J are TRBV7-6 and TRBJ1-2; 8 bases are shared with TRBD1. This CDR3 has 18 amino acids. Germline V gene lookup returns CDR1 SGHVS and CDR2 FNYEAQ. The J segment lost 5 bases and the V segment lost 5 bases, leaving 19 bases of the junction unmatched. CDR3 nucleotides: TGTGCCAGCAGCCCGACAGGGGTCCCGATGGTAGGGGAATATGGCTACACCTTC. As protein: CASSPTGVPMVGEYGYTF.